These T cell receptor beta chains were read from a single sample in a study of cytomegalovirus exposure and HLA in healthy donors. TCRdb's copy holds only in-frame clones and misses some; the assay was immunoSEQ multiplex PCR. The sample has 94,000 or so clones; over 70% are singletons. Specimen: PBMCs. Receptors were obtained from a man aged 55 to 70 in good health and CMV-seronegative. Each CDR3 is given with its conserved first and last residue. Fields, in order: J gene, clone size, V gene, D gene, CDR3 DNA, CDR3 protein. A D gene is named only where the DNA matches it firmly. Clone size is shown for a subset of rows, as once, few, many or a class of expanded clone.

>TRBJ2-7|NA|TRBV29-1|NA
TGCAGCGTTCTGACTAGGGTCGAGCAGTACTTC
CSVLTRVEQYF
>TRBJ2-1|NA|TRBV6-5|TRBD1
TGTGCCAGCAGTTCAGGGGGTAGGGAGTACAATGAGCAGTTCTTC
CASSSGGREYNEQFF
>TRBJ1-4|few|TRBV6-1|NA
TGTGCCAGCAGTGACACAACGGAAAAACTGTTTTTT
CASSDTTEKLFF
>TRBJ2-6|NA|TRBV29-1|TRBD2
TGCAGCGTTGAAGAGGAGGGGGCGGGAGGGGACGGGGCCAACGTCCTGACTTTC
CSVEEEGAGGDGANVLTF
>TRBJ1-1|once|TRBV19|NA
TGTGCCAGTAGTCCGCGGAGTTCAGACACTGAAGCTTTCTTT
CASSPRSSDTEAFF
>TRBJ2-3|NA|TRBV5-6|NA
TGTGCCAGCGAGCAGAGGGGGTGGGCCACAGATACGCAGTATTTT
CASEQRGWATDTQYF
>TRBJ1-5|NA|TRBV19|NA
TGTGCCAGTAGTATAGTTGGGACAAACAATCAGCCCCAGCATTTT
CASSIVGTNNQPQHF
>TRBJ2-1|NA|TRBV27|TRBD1
TGTGCCAGCAGTGATCTCGGGACAGGTCACAATGAGCAGTTCTTC
CASSDLGTGHNEQFF
>TRBJ2-1|NA|TRBV6-1|TRBD2
TGTGCCAGCAGTGACAAACTAGCGGGAGAATGGAATGAGCAGTTCTTC
CASSDKLAGEWNEQFF
>TRBJ2-3|NA|TRBV14|NA
TGTGCCAGCAGCCAAGGCAGGGTTAGCACAGATACGCAGTATTTT
CASSQGRVSTDTQYF
>TRBJ2-5|NA|TRBV30|NA
TGTGCCTGGAGACATCGACGCCTCGGGGCCCAGTACTTC
CAWRHRRLGAQYF
>TRBJ2-5|NA|TRBV5-4|NA
TGTGCCAGCAGCCGCGAGGGGACTTCAGAGACCCAGTACTTC
CASSREGTSETQYF
>TRBJ1-1|NA|TRBV7-2|NA
TGTGCCAGCAGCCCGTCCCGGGGGACTGAAGCTTTCTTT
CASSPSRGTEAFF
>TRBJ2-7|NA|TRBV18|TRBD2
TGTGCCAGCTCACCAACTAGCGCCTCCTACGAGCAGTACTTC
CASSPTSASYEQYF
>TRBJ2-2|NA|TRBV7-2|NA
TGTGCCAGCAGCTTTCTCGCCGGGGAGCTGTTTTTT
CASSFLAGELFF
>TRBJ2-3|NA|TRBV27|TRBD2
TGTGCCAGCAGTACCTTAGCGGGGGGAGTAAATACGCAGTATTTT
CASSTLAGGVNTQYF
>TRBJ2-2|NA|TRBV7-7|NA
TGTGCTAGCAGCAGAGGGGGGGCGAACACCGGGGAGCTGTTTTTT
CASSRGGANTGELFF
>TRBJ1-1|NA|TRBV7-2|TRBD1
TGTGCCAGCAGCTTACTACAGGGGGATGAAGCTTTCTTT
CASSLLQGDEAFF
>TRBJ2-2|NA|TRBV5-8|NA
TGTGCCAGCAGCTTGTGGGGCCGCACCGGGGAGCTGTTTTTT
CASSLWGRTGELFF
>TRBJ1-2|few|TRBV5-1|NA
TGCGCCAGCAGCTTGGCCGGTATCCAGGCGCGCTATGGCTACACCTTC
CASSLAGIQARYGYTF
>TRBJ1-6|NA|TRBV25-1|NA
TGTGCCAGCAGTGATCTGGGGCAGGGGCTCAATTCACCCCTCCACTTT
CASSDLGQGLNSPLHF
>TRBJ1-4|NA|TRBV6-1|NA
TGTGCCAGCAGTGAATCCCGGGGGGCGGATGAAAAACTGTTTTTT
CASSESRGADEKLFF
>TRBJ1-4|NA|TRBV4-1|NA
TGCGCCAGCAGCCAAGCCTCGCGGGAAAAACTGTTTTTT
CASSQASREKLFF
>TRBJ2-7|NA|TRBV5-1|NA
TGCGCCAGCAGCGCGAGTCCTGGTGATTACGAGCAGTACTTC
CASSASPGDYEQYF
>TRBJ1-5|NA|TRBV19|NA
TGTGCCAGTAGTATAAATAGGGAGGAGCCCCAGCATTTT
CASSINREEPQHF
>TRBJ2-5|NA|TRBV6-1|TRBD1
TGTGCCAGCAGTACCGGGACAGGGACACAAGAGACCCAGTACTTC
CASSTGTGTQETQYF